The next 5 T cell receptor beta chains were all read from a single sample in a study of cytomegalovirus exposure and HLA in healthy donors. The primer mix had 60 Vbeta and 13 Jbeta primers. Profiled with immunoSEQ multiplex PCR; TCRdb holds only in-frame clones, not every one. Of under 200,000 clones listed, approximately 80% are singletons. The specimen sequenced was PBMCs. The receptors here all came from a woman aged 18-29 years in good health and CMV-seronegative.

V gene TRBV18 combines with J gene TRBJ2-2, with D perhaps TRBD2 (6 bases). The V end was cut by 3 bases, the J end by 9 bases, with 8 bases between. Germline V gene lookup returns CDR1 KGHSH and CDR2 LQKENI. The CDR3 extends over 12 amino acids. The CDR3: CASSPGRWELFF. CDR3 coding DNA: TGTGCCAGCTCACCGGGGAGGTGGGAGCTGTTTTTT.

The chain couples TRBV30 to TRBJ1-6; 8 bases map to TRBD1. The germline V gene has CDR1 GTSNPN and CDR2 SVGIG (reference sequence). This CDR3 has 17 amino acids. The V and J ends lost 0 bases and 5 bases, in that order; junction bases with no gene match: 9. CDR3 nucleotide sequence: TGTGCCTGGAGTGTTCGGGGCAGGGGGCCTAATAATTCACCCCTCCACTTT. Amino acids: CAWSVRGRGPNNSPLHF.

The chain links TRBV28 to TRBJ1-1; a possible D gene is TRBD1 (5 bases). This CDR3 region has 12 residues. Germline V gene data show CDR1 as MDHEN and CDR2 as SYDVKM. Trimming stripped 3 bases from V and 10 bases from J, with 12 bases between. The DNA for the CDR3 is TGTGCCAGCAGTTTGGAGGGGCTGGCAGCTTTCTTT. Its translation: CASSLEGLAAFF.

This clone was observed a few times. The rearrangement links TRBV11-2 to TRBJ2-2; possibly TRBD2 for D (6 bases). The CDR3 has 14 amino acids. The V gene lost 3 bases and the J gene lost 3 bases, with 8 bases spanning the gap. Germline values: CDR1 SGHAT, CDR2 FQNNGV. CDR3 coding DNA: TGTGCCAGCAGCTTGGGACTTCACACCGGGGAGCTGTTTTTT. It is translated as CASSLGLHTGELFF.

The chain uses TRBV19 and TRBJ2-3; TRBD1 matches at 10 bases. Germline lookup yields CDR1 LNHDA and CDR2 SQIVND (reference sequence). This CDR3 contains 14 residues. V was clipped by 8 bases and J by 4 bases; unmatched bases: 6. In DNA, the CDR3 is TGTGCCAGTCGGACAGGGGGAATCCCAGATACGCAGTATTTT. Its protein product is CASRTGGIPDTQYF.